Below, one TCR beta chain is given with its context. What it recognizes is unknown. 13 Jbeta primers and 60 Vbeta primers were used for the PCR. Authors' methods: A later analysis tallied 87 million or so unique TCR beta chains, about 12 million of them shared. The table came from immunoSEQ multiplex PCR; TCRdb's copy has only in-frame clones and leaves some out. That table gives V, J and clone size, and the DNA gave D and trimming. The sample has about 150,000 clones; roughly 74% are singletons. Germline values: CDR1 SGHRS, CDR2 YFSETQ. V shed 2 bases, J shed 3 bases, and the junction held 5 bases outside the gene matches. This CDR3 comprises 15 residues. This specimen comes from a study of cytomegalovirus exposure and HLA in healthy donors. Broader study findings: Clonal expansion, a later analysis showed, was greater in HLA-associated TCR beta chains than in equally common others. The majority of CMV-associated TCR beta chains were reported as apparently HLA-restricted in a later analysis. Among TCR beta chains, those listed as cytomegalovirus-associated numbered around 180.

This rearrangement joins TRBV5-1 to TRBJ2-1; TRBD2 aligns across 7 bases. The TCR comes from a man younger than 30 in good health and CMV-seronegative. The specimen sequenced was PBMCs. This chain's CDR3 is CASSLSGEIYNEQFF. The CDR3, as DNA: TGCGCCAGCAGCTTAAGCGGGGAGATCTACAATGAGCAGTTCTTC.